This T cell receptor beta chain originates from a study of T-cell memory formation after mild COVID-19. This clonotype occurred a few times. TCRdb re-called the 5' RACE reads with MiXCR, one entry per CDR3 protein. The sample has hundreds of thousands of distinct CDR3 sequences; less than 9.5% are singletons. The source material was PBMCs or a T cell subset sorted from them (not recorded which). This TCR was sampled from a man aged 18 to 30 who had mild COVID-19 (a few samples of this study predate the infection). Cell type and time point are not known.

The CDR3: CASSMDWAEGGTDTQYF. The CDR3, as DNA: TGTGCCAGCAGCATGGACTGGGCCGAAGGGGGCACAGATACGCAGTATTTT. This chain connects TRBV7-2 to TRBJ2-3, with D perhaps matching TRBD1 or TRBD2 (5 bases each). Germline CDR1 SGHTA, CDR2 FQGNSA. V was shortened by 5 bases and J by 1 base, with 19 bases between the two germline ends. The CDR3 runs 17 residues.